The 16 T cell receptor beta chains reported below all come from one sample, sequenced in a study of blood T cells in healthy people across ages. Next came a second PCR, run for roughly 6 to 11 cycles, which used a sample-barcoded 5' primer along with a J-beta primer mix. TCRdb re-analysed the 5' RACE reads in MiXCR, keeping a single row per CDR3 protein. The repertoire has roughly 730,000 distinct CDR3 sequences, more than 55% of them found once; the top ten carry about 26%. Sequencing was carried out using blood. These receptors all stem from a man aged 35 to 55 in good health.

There are a few counts of this clonotype. This rearrangement joins TRBV11-3 to TRBJ2-1; 10 bases fit TRBD2. This CDR3 has 16 residues. Germline V gene sequence: CDR1 SGHNT, CDR2 YENEEA. Trimming took 4 bases from V and 5 from J; bases not matched to a gene: 8. The CDR3 here is CASSSPLAGANNEQFF. The DNA for the CDR3 is TGTGCCAGCAGCTCTCCCCTAGCGGGAGCGAACAATGAGCAGTTCTTC.

Here the CDR3 DNA reads TGCAGTGCTAAACCGGGACAGGGAGCTATTCTGGTACTGGGGCAGTACTTC. It translates to CSAKPGQGAILVLGQYF. V is TRBV20-1 and J is TRBJ2-4; 9 bases are shared with TRBD1. V was clipped by 4 bases and J by 13 bases; unmatched bases: 23. Per the germline V gene, CDR1 is DFQATT and CDR2 is SNEGSKA (reference sequence). The CDR3 is 17 residues long.

The chain couples TRBV29-1 to TRBJ2-7; 11 bases are shared with TRBD1. The germline V gene has CDR1 SQVTM and CDR2 ANQGSEA. V shed 2 bases, J shed 0 bases, and the junction held 6 bases outside the gene matches. This CDR3 has 16 amino acids. The CDR3 DNA reads as TGCAGCGTTGAATCCTACGGGACAGGGGGCTCCTACGAGCAGTACTTC. Translated: CSVESYGTGGSYEQYF.

This clonotype was detected a few times. The rearrangement uses TRBV27 and TRBJ2-7, with TRBD2 identical over 8 bases. This CDR3 has 15 residues. CDR1 is MNHEY and CDR2 is SMNVEV in the germline V gene (reference sequence). V dropped 3 bases and J dropped 4; count of bases not matched to a gene: 8. The CDR3 sequence: CASSFVTSGSYEQYF. The CDR3 bases are TGTGCCAGCAGTTTTGTTACCAGCGGGAGTTACGAGCAGTACTTC.

J is TRBJ1-5 and V is TRBV7-2; no clear D gene. The V end was cut by 7 bases, the J end by 6 bases, with 10 bases between. The CDR3 extends over 12 amino acids. Germline values: CDR1 SGHTA, CDR2 FQGNSA. CDR3 nucleotide sequence: TGTGCCAGCAACCGCGGAGGTCAGCCCCAGCATTTT. Translating it yields CASNRGGQPQHF.

This clonotype has just a few counts. The CDR3 coding sequence is TGTGCCAGCAGTTGGTCCAGAGCGGCCCAAGAGACCCAGTACTTC. This translates into CASSWSRAAQETQYF. The chain carries TRBV12-3 or TRBV12-4 and TRBJ2-5; D possibly corresponds to TRBD2 (5 bases). The CDR3 has 15 amino acids. The V gene lost 4 bases and the J gene lost 1 base, with 13 bases spanning the gap.

This chain uses TRBV12-3 or TRBV12-4 with TRBJ1-5; D gene uncertain. This CDR3 has 14 residues. V lost 5 bases to trimming and J lost 3 bases, with 11 bases between them. CDR3 in amino acids: CASSPQVPNQPQHF. In DNA, the CDR3 is TGTGCCAGCAGTCCCCAGGTCCCCAATCAGCCCCAGCATTTT.

The chain is built from TRBV7-3 and TRBJ2-1, with TRBD1 matching over 8 bases. The junction had 9 bases not matched to a gene; V was cut back by 6 bases and J by 8 bases. The CDR3 runs to 14 residues. CDR1 is SGHTA and CDR2 is FQGTGA in the germline V gene. The CDR3 coding sequence is TGTGCCAGCAGTCGGACAGGGTGGATCGATGAGCAGTTCTTC. Its protein product is CASSRTGWIDEQFF.

The V call is TRBV7-3, the J call TRBJ2-5, with 12 bases aligning to TRBD2. Trimming took 4 bases from V and 11 from J; bases not matched to a gene: 8. This CDR3 region has 14 residues. From germline, CDR1 is SGHTA and CDR2 FQGTGA. DNA of the CDR3: TGTGCCAGCAGCTCTAGCGGGGGGGACTATGAGCAGTACTTC. Protein product: CASSSSGGDYEQYF.

The chain has TRBV20-1 and TRBJ1-2; a weak D match, TRBD1 (6 bases). The CDR3 sequence is 17 residues long. Germline values: CDR1 DFQATT, CDR2 SNEGSKA (reference sequence). V dropped 6 bases and J dropped 1 base, with 24 bases sitting between them. CDR3 sequence reads: CSAPRRDTRSGNYGYTF. CDR3 coding DNA: TGCAGTGCCCCCAGGCGGGACACACGTTCCGGTAACTATGGCTACACCTTC.

With regard to this clonotype: A much larger clone lies one base from this, so it may be a read error. Lacking the conserved final phenylalanine or tryptophan, this CDR3 likely reflects a read error. The chain combines TRBV27 with TRBJ2-6; no clear D gene. The CDR3 covers 15 residues. Germline CDR1 MNHEY, CDR2 SMNVEV (reference sequence). With 6 bases removed from V and 1 base from J, the gap between germline ends came to 10 bases. As DNA, the CDR3 is TGTGCCAGCAGCCCCGACGGTTCTGGGGCCAACGTCCTGACTGTC. The encoded protein is CASSPDGSGANVLTV.

This rearrangement joins TRBV21-1 to TRBJ1-5. TRBV21-1 is designated a pseudogene. The CDR3 totals 14 residues. The chain's CDR3 is CASSKFRVYQPQHF. The CDR3 nucleotides are TGTGCCAGCAGCAAATTTAGGGTCTATCAGCCCCAGCATTTT.

V is TRBV29-1 and J is TRBJ2-1; D may match TRBD1 or TRBD2 (6 bases each). Germline V gives CDR1 SQVTM, CDR2 ANQGSEA. This CDR3 is 14 amino acids long. Trimming stripped 4 bases from V and 7 bases from J, with 17 bases between. The CDR3 loop is CSVGGGTQKNEQFF. The CDR3 DNA follows: TGCAGCGTTGGAGGCGGGACACAAAAAAATGAGCAGTTCTTC.

CDR3 sequence reads: CSAAGGKRSYEQYF. DNA for the CDR3: TGCAGTGCCGCAGGGGGCAAACGATCCTACGAGCAGTACTTC. This chain joins TRBV20-1 and TRBJ2-7; TRBD1 matches 8 bases. After removal of 6 bases from V and 1 base from J, the junction contained 8 bases not matched to a gene. CDR3 length equals 14 residues. Per germline, CDR1 DFQATT and CDR2 SNEGSKA (reference sequence).

The CDR3 reads CASRKLGYEQYF. The CDR3 nucleotides read TGTGCCAGCAGGAAACTCGGCTACGAGCAGTACTTC. The chain links TRBV27 to TRBJ2-7, with no clear D. The CDR3 has 12 residues. Trimming cost V 6 bases and J 3 bases, with 9 bases left between them. The germline V gene has CDR1 MNHEY and CDR2 SMNVEV (reference sequence).

The chain couples TRBV20-1 to TRBJ2-4; maybe TRBD1 (6 bases). The germline V and J ends were trimmed by 6 bases and 0 bases, with 15 bases remaining between them. Germline assignment: CDR1 DFQATT and CDR2 SNEGSKA (reference sequence). CDR3 size: 15 residues. The CDR3 loop reads CSAADRPLAKNIQYF. For the CDR3, the DNA is TGCAGTGCGGCAGACAGGCCGCTAGCCAAAAACATTCAGTACTTC.